The 27 T cell receptor beta chains below all came from one sample that was sequenced in a study of Siglec-9 on CD8 T cells in melanoma. Data came from immunoSEQ multiplex PCR; TCRdb stores just in-frame clones and leaves some out. The sample lists about 30,000 clones; approximately 80% were seen once. The specimen sequenced was Siglec-9- CD8+ T cells sorted from blood. The receptors here all came from a human donor in good health.

In this sample, this clone turned up a few times. The CDR3 DNA follows: TGTGCCAGCAGTTTAAGAAGGCAGTTCCACGAGCAGTACTTC. Its translation: CASSLRRQFHEQYF. V usage is TRBV27 and J usage is TRBJ2-7; D is unresolved. The CDR3 loop spans 14 amino acids. The V gene's germline CDR1 is MNHEY and CDR2 SMNVEV (reference sequence). Between the trimmed V and J ends, which lost 2 bases and 5 bases, there was a span of 13 bases.

The CDR3 DNA sequence: TGTGCCAGCAGAGCGGGACAGGGTTGGTCTGGCTACACCTTC. Translating it yields CASRAGQGWSGYTF. The V and J genes are TRBV27 and TRBJ1-2; TRBD1 agrees at 9 bases. V lost 6 bases and J lost 7; bases outside the gene matches: 9. The CDR3 covers 14 residues. The germline CDR1 and CDR2 sequences are MNHEY and SMNVEV (reference sequence).

The gene calls are TRBV6-6 and TRBJ2-1; 11 nucleotides line up with TRBD2. The germline V gene encodes CDR1 MNHNY and CDR2 SVGAGI (reference sequence). This CDR3 has 15 residues. Germline trimming cut 5 bases from V and 1 base from J; bases unmatched to any gene: 1. The chain's CDR3 is CASSPSGRSYNEQFF. CDR3 bases: TGTGCCAGCAGTCCTAGCGGGAGGTCCTACAATGAGCAGTTCTTC.

This clone was counted a few times. This chain joins TRBV14 and TRBJ2-1, with 9 bases identical to TRBD1. V was clipped by 0 bases and J by 4 bases; unmatched bases: 1. CDR1 and CDR2 from the germline V gene are SGHDN and FVKESK. CDR3 size: 15 residues. CDR3 DNA sequence: TGTGCCAGCAGCCAAGACGGGACAGGGTACAATGAGCAGTTCTTC. It encodes CASSQDGTGYNEQFF.

V gene TRBV4-1 combines with J gene TRBJ2-1, with 11 bases that match TRBD1. Germline CDR1 MGHRA, CDR2 YSYEKL. The CDR3 contains 15 residues. V was pared by 3 bases and J by 3 bases, with 1 base of the junction left unmatched. This chain's CDR3 is CASSHGTGGYNEQFF. The DNA for the CDR3 is TGCGCCAGCAGCCACGGGACAGGGGGCTACAATGAGCAGTTCTTC.

The CDR3 protein is CASSSRTSGGISEQYF. The DNA for the CDR3 is TGTGCCAGCAGTTCGCGGACTAGCGGGGGGATCAGCGAGCAGTACTTC. The chain is built from TRBV28 and TRBJ2-7, with TRBD2 matching over 14 bases. Losses at the gene ends were 4 bases for V and 6 bases for J; bases not matched to a gene: 8. The CDR3 is 16 amino acids. CDR1 MDHEN and CDR2 SYDVKM come from the germline V gene.

The chain uses TRBV15 and TRBJ2-1; 7 bases agree with TRBD2. J gave up 5 bases and V 0 bases, and 7 bases lay outside the gene matches. CDR1 LNHNV and CDR2 YYDKDF come from the germline V gene (reference sequence). The CDR3 has 16 amino acids. CDR3 residues: CATSREELARHNEQFF. CDR3 nucleotide sequence: TGTGCCACCAGCAGAGAAGAACTAGCGCGACACAATGAGCAGTTCTTC. Filled out from reference TRBV15 and TRBJ2-1, the complete variable domain reads DAMVIQNPRYQVTQFGKPVTLSCSQTLNHNVMYWYQQKSSQAPKLLFHYYDKDFNNEADTPDNFQSRRPNTSFCFLDIRSPGLGDTAMYLCATSREELARHNEQFFGPGTRLTVL.

V and J are TRBV13 and TRBJ1-3; no clear D. The ends were cut back, 8 bases at V and 0 bases at J, with 8 bases in the middle. Germline V gives CDR1 PRHDT, CDR2 FYEKMQ (reference sequence). CDR3 size: 13 residues. The CDR3 DNA reads TGTGCCAGCTCGTGGGGCTCTGGAAACACCATATATTTT. Residues: CASSWGSGNTIYF.

This clone showed up just once. The chain couples TRBV2 to TRBJ1-2, with D perhaps matching TRBD1 (6 bases). Germline V CDR1 and CDR2: SNHLY, FYNNEI. There are 13 residues in the CDR3. Between the trimmed V and J ends, which lost 3 bases and 6 bases, there was a span of 11 bases. The CDR3 spells CASSDQGMNGYTF. CDR3 nucleotides: TGTGCCAGCAGTGATCAGGGGATGAATGGCTACACCTTC.

The chain employs TRBV6-5 and TRBJ2-7, with a weak D call TRBD1 (6 bases). This CDR3 region has 14 residues. Trimming took off 5 bases at V and 2 bases at J, with 13 bases between the two ends. In germline, CDR1 is MNHEY, CDR2 SVGAGI. CDR3 coding DNA: TGTGCCAGCAGTGCCGCGGCAGGGGCCTACGAGCAGTACGTC. It codes for CASSAAAGAYEQYV.

This sequence joins TRBV27 and TRBJ2-3; the D is unclear. From germline, CDR1 is MNHEY and CDR2 SMNVEV (reference sequence). Trimming left V 5 bases short and J 1 base short, with 13 bases between. There are 15 residues in the CDR3. CDR3 sequence: CASSPIKAGTDTQYF. As DNA, the CDR3 is TGTGCCAGCAGTCCTATTAAGGCGGGCACAGATACGCAGTATTTT.

This clone was observed a few times. The rearrangement joins TRBV4-1 to TRBJ1-2; the D is unclear. The CDR3 is 15 residues long. Per the germline V gene, CDR1 is MGHRA and CDR2 is YSYEKL. The V end was cut by 0 bases, the J end by 6 bases, with 14 bases between. The CDR3 region has the DNA TGCGCCAGCAGCCAAGATGAGTCGGGGTGGAATGGCTACACCTTC. Protein: CASSQDESGWNGYTF.

The rearrangement links TRBV21-1 to TRBJ2-3; TRBD2 is the table's D call and was not checked against the DNA. TRBV21-1 is marked as a pseudogene. The CDR3 contains 17 residues. This CDR3 reads CASSPGLAGYSTDTQYF. Here the CDR3 DNA reads TGTGCCAGCAGCCCGGGACTAGCGGGCTATAGCACAGATACGCAGTATTTT.

V gene TRBV19 combines with J gene TRBJ2-7, with TRBD2 matching over 7 bases. The CDR3 contains 16 residues. With V trimmed by 3 bases and J by 2 bases, 10 bases remained unmatched. CDR1 and CDR2 (germline): LNHDA, SQIVND (reference sequence). This CDR3 reads CASSIGGDLLAYEQYF. For the CDR3, the DNA is TGTGCCAGTAGTATTGGGGGGGACCTTCTCGCCTACGAGCAGTACTTC.

The chain has TRBV27 and TRBJ1-1; 7 bases are a match to TRBD1. The germline V gene has CDR1 MNHEY and CDR2 SMNVEV (reference sequence). Trimming removed 6 bases from V and 3 bases from J; junction bases left unmatched: 7. The CDR3 is 14 amino acids. CDR3 coding DNA: TGTGCCAGCAGCATACAGGGGTGGTACACTGAAGCTTTCTTT. Encoded protein: CASSIQGWYTEAFF.

The J gene is TRBJ2-1, the V gene TRBV9; D unresolved. The CDR3 consists of 15 residues. CDR1 and CDR2 (germline): SGDLS, YYNGEE. V was trimmed by 3 bases and J by 0 bases, leaving 10 bases between them. The CDR3: CASSDSGSSYNEQFF. The CDR3, as DNA: TGTGCCAGCAGCGATTCAGGAAGCTCCTACAATGAGCAGTTCTTC.

This chain links TRBV14 with TRBJ2-7; TRBD2 matches 7 bases. Looked up from germline, CDR1 is SGHDN and CDR2 is FVKESK. This CDR3 is built from 15 residues. The junction had 7 bases not matched to a gene; V was cut back by 0 bases and J by 5 bases. CDR3 residues: CASSQDRSGVDEQYF. The CDR3 nucleotides are TGTGCCAGCAGCCAAGATAGGAGCGGGGTCGACGAGCAGTACTTC.

V usage is TRBV6-5 and J usage is TRBJ2-2; D remains unclear. The V and J ends lost 1 base and 7 bases respectively, with 16 bases between them. The CDR3 runs 16 residues. The germline V gene has CDR1 MNHEY and CDR2 SVGAGI. The CDR3 region is CASSYFIPGEGGELFF. CDR3 nucleotides: TGTGCCAGCAGTTACTTTATCCCGGGTGAAGGCGGGGAGCTGTTTTTT.

The chain combines TRBV19 with TRBJ2-2; D is unresolved. Germline assignment: CDR1 LNHDA and CDR2 SQIVND (reference sequence). The CDR3 contains 10 residues. Between the trimmed V and J ends, which lost 10 bases and 2 bases, there was a span of 2 bases. DNA of the CDR3: TGTGCCACAAACACCGGGGAGCTGTTTTTT. As protein: CATNTGELFF.

The rearrangement joins TRBV7-8 to TRBJ2-7, with D uncertain. The CDR3 is 13 residues long. Germline values: CDR1 SGHVS, CDR2 FQNEAQ. Trimming took 5 bases from V and 4 from J, leaving 12 bases between them. The CDR3 spells CASSPHVPYEQYF. CDR3 in DNA: TGTGCCAGCAGCCCTCACGTACCGTACGAGCAGTACTTC.

V gene TRBV5-5 combines with J gene TRBJ2-1; a possible D gene is TRBD1 (5 bases). CDR3 length: 13 residues. The germline gives CDR1 SGHKS, CDR2 YYEKEE (reference sequence). Trimming shortened V by 2 bases and J by 8 bases, and 11 bases separated the two germline ends. As DNA, the CDR3 is TGTGCCAGCAGCTTATGGCAGGGCTATGAGCAGTTCTTC. This codes for CASSLWQGYEQFF.

The J gene is TRBJ2-5, the V gene TRBV6-1; 7 bases line up with TRBD2. CDR3 length equals 13 residues. With 2 bases clipped from V and 6 bases from J, the junction kept 3 bases outside the gene matches. Germline V gene data show CDR1 as MNHNS and CDR2 as SASEGT. CDR3: CASSEFGGKTQYF. CDR3 DNA sequence: TGTGCCAGCAGTGAATTCGGGGGGAAGACCCAGTACTTC.

The rearrangement uses TRBV29-1 and TRBJ1-1; 8 bases map to TRBD1. CDR1 is SQVTM, CDR2 ANQGSEA, per germline. V trimming: 4 bases; J trimming: 3 bases; junction bases outside the gene matches: 1. CDR3 size: 12 residues. The CDR3 spells CSVATGDTEAFF. The CDR3 nucleotides are TGCAGCGTTGCGACAGGGGACACTGAAGCTTTCTTT.

This chain uses TRBV6-5 with TRBJ2-5; D possibly matches TRBD1 or TRBD2 (6 bases each). CDR3 size: 15 residues. Germline CDR1 and CDR2: MNHEY and SVGAGI. The V end lost 0 bases, the J end lost 5 bases, and 13 bases lay between the germline ends. The CDR3 DNA is TGTGCCAGCAGTTACTCCAAGACTAGGGGGGAGACCCAGTACTTC. Protein sequence: CASSYSKTRGETQYF.

The chain uses TRBV2 and TRBJ2-3, with 9 bases identical to TRBD1. Trimming cost V 8 bases and J 6 bases; bases outside gene matches: 9. Germline CDR1 reads SNHLY; CDR2 reads FYNNEI. The CDR3 sequence is 14 residues long. The chain's CDR3 is CASGPGQGVDTQYF. The CDR3 DNA is TGTGCCAGCGGGCCGGGACAGGGCGTCGATACGCAGTATTTT.

V usage is TRBV29-1 and J usage is TRBJ2-5; D gene unclear. This CDR3 is built from 13 residues. The germline CDR1 and CDR2 sequences are SQVTM and ANQGSEA. The germline V and J ends were trimmed by 4 bases and 4 bases, with 13 bases remaining between them. The CDR3 region is CSVVWSVGETQYF. For the CDR3, the DNA is TGCAGCGTTGTTTGGTCGGTGGGAGAGACCCAGTACTTC.

J is TRBJ2-3 and V is TRBV5-5; D possibly matches TRBD1 or TRBD2 (5 bases each). Trimming left V 9 bases short and J 2 bases short, with 13 bases between. The CDR3 spans 13 residues. Germline V gene data show CDR1 as SGHKS and CDR2 as YYEKEE (reference sequence). The CDR3 DNA reads as TGTGCCACCAAGATGGGGGACACAGATACGCAGTATTTT. Translation: CATKMGDTDTQYF.